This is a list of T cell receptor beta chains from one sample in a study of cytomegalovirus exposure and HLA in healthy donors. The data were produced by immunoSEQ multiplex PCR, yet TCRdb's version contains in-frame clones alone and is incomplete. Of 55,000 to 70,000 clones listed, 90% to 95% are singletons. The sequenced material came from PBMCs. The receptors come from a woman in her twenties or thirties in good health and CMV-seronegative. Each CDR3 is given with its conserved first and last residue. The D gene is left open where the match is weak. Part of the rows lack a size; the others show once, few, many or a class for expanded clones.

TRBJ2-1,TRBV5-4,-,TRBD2,CASSLGLAGRNEQFF,TGTGCCAGCAGCCTCGGACTAGCGGGACGAAATGAGCAGTTCTTC
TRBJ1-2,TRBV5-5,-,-,CASSLDARNYGYTF,TGTGCCAGCAGCTTGGACGCCAGAAACTATGGCTACACCTTC
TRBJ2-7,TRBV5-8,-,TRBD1,CASSTPGTGHWQQYF,TGTGCCAGCAGCACCCCCGGGACAGGGCATTGGCAGCAGTACTTC
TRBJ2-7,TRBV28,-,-,CASSLLSVASYEQYF,TGTGCCAGCAGTTTATTGAGCGTAGCCTCCTACGAGCAGTACTTC
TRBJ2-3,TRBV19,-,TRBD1,CASSEYPDRGTQYF,TGTGCCAGTAGTGAATACCCGGACAGGGGAACGCAGTATTTT
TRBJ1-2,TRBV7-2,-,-,CASSSTGFYGYTF,TGTGCCAGCAGCTCTACAGGTTTTTATGGCTACACCTTC
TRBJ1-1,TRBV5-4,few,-,CASSLEVQASTEAFF,TGTGCCAGCAGCTTGGAAGTACAGGCGAGCACTGAAGCTTTCTTT
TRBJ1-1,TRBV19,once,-,CASSPTRGTEAFF,TGTGCCAGTAGTCCCACAAGAGGCACTGAAGCTTTCTTT
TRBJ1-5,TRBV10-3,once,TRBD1,CAIQGAGNQPQHF,TGTGCCATCCAGGGGGCCGGTAATCAGCCCCAGCATTTT
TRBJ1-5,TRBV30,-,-,CAWSMGRNQPQHF,TGTGCCTGGAGTATGGGGAGAAATCAGCCCCAGCATTTT
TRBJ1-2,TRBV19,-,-,CASSIDRGSYGYTF,TGTGCCAGTAGTATAGATCGGGGAAGCTATGGCTACACCTTC
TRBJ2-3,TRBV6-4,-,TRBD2,CASSSLAGGGDTQYF,TGTGCCAGCAGTTCACTAGCGGGAGGAGGGGATACGCAGTATTTT
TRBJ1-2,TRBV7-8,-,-,CASSLASPGLPYGYTF,TGTGCCAGCAGCTTAGCAAGTCCAGGATTGCCCTATGGCTACACCTTC
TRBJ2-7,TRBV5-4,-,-,CASSGTGLSYEQYF,TGTGCCAGCAGCGGAACAGGGTTGTCCTACGAGCAGTACTTC
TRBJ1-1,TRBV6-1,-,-,CASSEFITEAFF,TGTGCCAGCAGTGAATTTATCACTGAAGCTTTCTTT
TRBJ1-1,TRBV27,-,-,CASSFQEGTEAFF,TGTGCCAGCAGTTTTCAGGAGGGCACTGAAGCTTTCTTT
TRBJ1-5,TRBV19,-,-,CASSIVGEAGNQPQHF,TGTGCCAGTAGTATAGTGGGGGAGGCAGGCAATCAGCCCCAGCATTTT
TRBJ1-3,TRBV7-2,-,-,CASSPRVERSGNTIYF,TGTGCCAGCAGCCCCAGGGTGGAACGGTCTGGAAACACCATATATTTT
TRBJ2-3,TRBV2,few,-,CASSSSGTYTQYF,TGTGCCAGCAGTAGTTCAGGGACTTATACGCAGTATTTT
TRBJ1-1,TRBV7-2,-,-,CASSLSGGGKAFF,TGTGCCAGCAGCTTAAGCGGCGGGGGTAAAGCTTTCTTT
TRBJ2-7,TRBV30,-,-,CAWSVAPYEQYF,TGTGCCTGGAGTGTAGCCCCCTACGAGCAGTACTTC
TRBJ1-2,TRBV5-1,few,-,CASSAGRDTSYGYTF,TGCGCCAGCAGCGCGGGCAGGGACACTAGCTATGGCTACACCTTC
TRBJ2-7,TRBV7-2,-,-,CASSSLAGAIYEQYF,TGTGCCAGCAGCTCCCTAGCAGGGGCAATCTACGAGCAGTACTTC
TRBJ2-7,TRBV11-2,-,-,CASSNGGDVHYEQYF,TGTGCCAGCAGCAACGGCGGAGACGTACACTACGAGCAGTACTTC
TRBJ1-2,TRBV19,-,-,CASSIPGSGDYGYTF,TGTGCCAGTAGTATTCCGGGAAGCGGAGACTATGGCTACACCTTC
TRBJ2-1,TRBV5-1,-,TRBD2,CASSWGLAGGVSNEQFF,TGCGCCAGCAGCTGGGGACTAGCGGGAGGGGTAAGCAATGAGCAGTTCTTC
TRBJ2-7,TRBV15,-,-,CATSTGQTYEQYF,TGTGCCACCAGCACAGGGCAGACCTACGAGCAGTACTTC
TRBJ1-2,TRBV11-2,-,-,CASSPMEFNGYTF,TGTGCCAGCAGCCCTATGGAGTTCAATGGCTACACCTTC
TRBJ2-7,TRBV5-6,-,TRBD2,CASSLPAGRVTYEQYF,TGTGCCAGCAGCTTGCCAGCGGGACGCGTAACCTACGAGCAGTACTTC
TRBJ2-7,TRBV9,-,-,CASSSGDEQYF,TGTGCCAGCAGCTCAGGTGACGAGCAGTACTTC
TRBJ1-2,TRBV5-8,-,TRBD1,CASSLAGGTRYGYTF,TGTGCCAGCAGCTTGGCAGGGGGCACGAGATATGGCTACACCTTC
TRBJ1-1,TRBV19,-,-,CASSPLLGSGTEAFF,TGTGCCAGTAGTCCCCTTTTGGGCTCAGGCACTGAAGCTTTCTTT
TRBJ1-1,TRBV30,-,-,CAWSLRGELGAEAFF,TGTGCCTGGAGCCTACGGGGGGAGCTTGGGGCTGAAGCTTTCTTT
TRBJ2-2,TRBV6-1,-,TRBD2,CASRGTSGDTGELFF,TGTGCCAGCAGGGGGACTAGCGGGGACACCGGGGAGCTGTTTTTT
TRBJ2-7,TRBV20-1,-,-,CSADTTGYVSF,TGCAGTGCGGATACCACAGGGTACGTCTCCTTC
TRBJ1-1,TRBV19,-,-,CASSLDWNTEAFF,TGTGCCAGTAGTCTAGACTGGAACACTGAAGCTTTCTTT
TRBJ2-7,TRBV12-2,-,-,CASRFHSSTSGRPSSYEQYF,TGTGCAAGTCGCTTCCACTCATCGACTAGCGGGAGGCCTTCTTCCTACGAGCAGTACTTC
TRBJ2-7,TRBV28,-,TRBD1,CASPPPGTGHSSYEQYF,TGTGCCAGCCCTCCTCCCGGGACAGGACATAGCTCCTACGAGCAGTACTTC
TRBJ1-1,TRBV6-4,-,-,CANPFSVEAFF,TGTGCCAACCCATTTAGCGTGGAAGCTTTCTTT
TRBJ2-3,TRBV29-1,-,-,CSVGGGLPSTDTQYF,TGCAGCGTTGGGGGGGGCTTACCTAGCACAGATACGCAGTATTTT
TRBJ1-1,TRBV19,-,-,CASREQGLKAEAFF,TGTGCCAGTAGGGAACAGGGTTTGAAGGCTGAAGCTTTCTTT
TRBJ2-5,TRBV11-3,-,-,CASSSGVQETQYF,TGTGCCAGCAGCTCGGGGGTGCAAGAGACCCAGTACTTC
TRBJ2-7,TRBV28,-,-,CASSPHNPGRSGYYEQYF,TGTGCCAGCAGTCCTCATAATCCCGGACGGAGCGGATACTACGAGCAGTACTTC
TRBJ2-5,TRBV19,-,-,CASSNYAETQYF,TGTGCCAGTAGTAATTACGCGGAGACCCAGTACTTC
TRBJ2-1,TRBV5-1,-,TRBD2,CASRSPGTSGINEQFF,TGCGCCAGCCGCTCTCCTGGGACTAGCGGGATCAATGAGCAGTTCTTC
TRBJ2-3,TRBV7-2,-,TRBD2,CASSLTGTTIDTQYF,TGTGCCAGCAGCTTAACCGGGACTACCATAGATACGCAGTATTTT
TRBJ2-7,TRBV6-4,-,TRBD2,CASSDPTSGREDYEQYF,TGTGCCAGCAGTGACCCGACTAGCGGGAGGGAGGACTACGAGCAGTACTTC
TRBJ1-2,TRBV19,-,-,CASAGVYGYTF,TGTGCCAGTGCGGGCGTATATGGCTACACCTTC
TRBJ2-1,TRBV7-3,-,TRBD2,CASSPLAEVKNEQFF,TGTGCCAGCAGCCCACTAGCGGAAGTTAAAAATGAGCAGTTCTTC
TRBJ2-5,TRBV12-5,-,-,CASGLAAGETQYF,TGTGCTAGTGGTTTGGCGGCGGGAGAGACCCAGTACTTC